The 17 T cell receptor beta chains below were found in one sample sequenced in a study of blood T cell repertoires in COVID-19. Using immunoSEQ multiplex PCR, the repertoire was profiled, and TCRdb retains in-frame clones only, with some absent. The table shows about 500,000 clones, with roughly 89% occurring only once. Sequenced input: peripheral blood. The receptors here all came from a man younger than 30 with COVID-19, enrolled during active disease.

The genes are TRBV19 and TRBJ1-5, with D uncertain. CDR1 LNHDA and CDR2 SQIVND come from the germline V gene (reference sequence). The CDR3 consists of 14 residues. Trimming took 2 bases from V and 3 from J, leaving 8 bases between them. The CDR3 DNA sequence: TGTGCCAGTAGTATACGGAGCCCCAATCAGCCCCAGCATTTT. This codes for CASSIRSPNQPQHF. Combining the CDR3 with reference TRBV19 and TRBJ1-5 gives the whole variable domain DGGITQSPKYLFRKEGQNVTLSCEQNLNHDAMYWYRQDPGQGLRLIYYSQIVNDFQKGDIAEGYSVSREKKESFPLTVTSAQKNPTAFYLCASSIRSPNQPQHFGDGTRLSIL.

This clone appeared a single time. The V and J genes are TRBV3-1 (or the pseudogene TRBV3-2) and TRBJ1-2, with 9 bases that match TRBD1. Unmatched junction bases numbered 4, after V lost 4 bases and J lost 4 bases. There are 14 residues in the CDR3. The germline V gene has CDR1 LGHDT and CDR2 YNNKEL (reference sequence). CDR3 nucleotides: TGTGCCAGCAGCCCACAGGGGGCACTCTATGGCTACACCTTC. Its translation: CASSPQGALYGYTF.

The chain is built from TRBV29-1 and TRBJ1-1; D possibly corresponds to TRBD1 (5 bases). CDR1 and CDR2 (germline): SQVTM, ANQGSEA. Trimming pared 0 bases from V and 10 bases from J, leaving 12 bases between. The length of the CDR3 is 12 residues. Here the CDR3 DNA reads TGCAGCGTTGAAGATCCTGGCAGGGCAGCTTTCTTT. This translates into CSVEDPGRAAFF.

The DNA for the CDR3 is TGTGCCAGTAGTAACCCGGGGAGCGGCAATCAGCCCCAGCATTTT. Translated: CASSNPGSGNQPQHF. The V call is TRBV19, the J call TRBJ1-5; D unresolved. From germline, CDR1 is LNHDA and CDR2 SQIVND (reference sequence). The V end was cut by 4 bases, the J end by 2 bases, with 12 bases between. This CDR3 is built from 15 residues.

The V call is TRBV27, the J call TRBJ2-7, with 8 bases fitting TRBD1. The CDR3 has 15 residues. With V trimmed by 3 bases and J by 0 bases, 4 bases remained unmatched. CDR1 and CDR2 (germline): MNHEY, SMNVEV (reference sequence). The CDR3 region is CASSFRGTGSYEQYF. The CDR3, as DNA: TGTGCCAGCAGTTTTCGGGGGACAGGCTCCTACGAGCAGTACTTC.

The V call is TRBV6-5, the J call TRBJ2-7, with 9 bases fitting TRBD1. Germline CDR1 MNHEY, CDR2 SVGAGI. The junction had 6 bases not matched to a gene; V was cut back by 7 bases and J by 2 bases. This CDR3 is 14 amino acids long. The CDR3 region is CASKRGQGAYEQYF. CDR3 sequence (DNA): TGTGCCAGCAAGCGGGGACAGGGAGCCTACGAGCAGTACTTC.

CDR3 residues: CASSQGERDGYTF. CDR3 DNA sequence: TGTGCCAGCTCACAGGGGGAGAGGGATGGCTACACCTTC. The chain is built from TRBV18 and TRBJ1-2; D is perhaps TRBD1 (6 bases). CDR1 and CDR2 (germline): KGHSH, LQKENI. The CDR3 has 13 residues. V shed 4 bases and J shed 6 bases, with 12 bases lying between them.

The V call is TRBV12-3 or TRBV12-4, the J call TRBJ1-2; D ambiguous. There are 13 residues in the CDR3. The germline V and J ends were trimmed by 4 bases and 2 bases, with 8 bases remaining between them. The DNA of the CDR3 is TGTGCCAGCAGTTCGGTCCCAAACTATGGCTACACCTTC. It translates to CASSSVPNYGYTF.

This chain uses TRBV5-1 with TRBJ2-5; 7 positions match TRBD2. The CDR3 loop spans 13 amino acids. V dropped 2 bases and J dropped 4; count of bases not matched to a gene: 2. CDR1 is SGHRS, CDR2 YFSETQ, per germline. DNA of the CDR3: TGCGCCAGCAGCTTACCGGGGGGAGAGACCCAGTACTTC. Translation: CASSLPGGETQYF.

The genes are TRBV7-3 and TRBJ2-7; weak D call: TRBD2 (6 bases). The length of the CDR3 is 15 residues. The V end was cut by 3 bases, the J end by 1 base, with 13 bases between. Germline-derived CDR1 and CDR2 are SGHTA and FQGTGA. The CDR3 loop is CASSLAGNPSYEQYF. CDR3 DNA: TGTGCCAGCAGCTTGGCGGGAAACCCATCCTACGAGCAGTACTTC.

The V gene is TRBV9, the J gene TRBJ2-3, with 9 bases matching TRBD2. The CDR3 has 14 residues. From germline, CDR1 is SGDLS and CDR2 YYNGEE. The trim removed 6 bases at V and 0 bases at J, leaving 2 bases unmatched. CDR3: CASTSGVSTDTQYF. In DNA form, the CDR3 reads TGTGCCAGCACTAGCGGGGTTAGCACAGATACGCAGTATTTT.

The chain couples TRBV27 to TRBJ1-4; weak D call: TRBD1 (5 bases). The CDR3 loop spans 15 amino acids. Between the trimmed V and J ends, which lost 5 bases and 7 bases, there was a span of 17 bases. Per germline, CDR1 MNHEY and CDR2 SMNVEV (reference sequence). CDR3 in amino acids: CASSPLRGGGEKLFF. The CDR3 nucleotides read TGTGCCAGCAGTCCCTTGAGGGGAGGAGGTGAAAAACTGTTTTTT.

The chain carries TRBV2 and TRBJ2-5, with 7 bases lining up with TRBD1. The trim removed 4 bases at V and 2 bases at J, leaving 4 bases unmatched. The germline gives CDR1 SNHLY, CDR2 FYNNEI. This CDR3 is 14 amino acids long. CDR3 bases: TGTGCCAGCAGTGCCGGGACAGCACAAGAGACCCAGTACTTC. This translates into CASSAGTAQETQYF. Based on the CDR3 plus reference TRBV2 and TRBJ2-5, the full variable domain is EPEVTQTPSHQVTQMGQEVILRCVPISNHLYFYWYRQILGQKVEFLVSFYNNEISEKSEIFDDQFSVERPDGSNFTLKIRSTKLEDSAMYFCASSAGTAQETQYFGPGTRLLVL.

In its sample, this clone was seen a few times. The chain recombines TRBV7-2 with TRBJ1-2; TRBD1 might be the D (5 bases). V was cut by 2 bases and J by 3 bases, with 16 bases left in between. This CDR3 comprises 16 residues. Per the germline V gene, CDR1 is SGHTA and CDR2 is FQGNSA. CDR3 bases: TGTGCCAGCAGCTTAATAGCCATAACGGGGGACTATGGCTACACCTTC. Translating gives CASSLIAITGDYGYTF.

This clone was seen once. The chain carries TRBV5-1 and TRBJ1-2; 7 bases match TRBD1. The CDR3 is 14 residues long. From germline, CDR1 is SGHRS and CDR2 YFSETQ. Germline trimming cut 0 bases from V and 5 bases from J; bases unmatched to any gene: 4. CDR3 bases: TGCGCCAGCAGCTTGGCCACAGGGGAATATGGCTACACCTTC. This sequence encodes CASSLATGEYGYTF.

This clone has just a few counts. The V gene is TRBV5-5, the J gene TRBJ1-2; tentatively, D is TRBD1 (5 bases). In germline, CDR1 is SGHKS, CDR2 YYEKEE (reference sequence). The CDR3 extends over 16 amino acids. Trimming pared 1 base from V and 4 bases from J, leaving 17 bases between. Written as DNA, the CDR3 is TGTGCCAGCAGCTTGCTGCAGGGCAAGTGGGGCTATGGCTACACCTTC. Its protein is CASSLLQGKWGYGYTF.

The chain combines TRBV25-1 with TRBJ2-2, with 8 positions matching TRBD2. The CDR3 covers 16 residues. Germline V gives CDR1 MGHDK, CDR2 SYGVNS. Trimming at V came to 3 bases and at J to 0 bases, leaving 3 bases not matched to a gene. In DNA, the CDR3 is TGTGCCAGCAGTGAGATTAGCGGGGCGAACACCGGGGAGCTGTTTTTT. This sequence encodes CASSEISGANTGELFF. Supplemented by reference TRBV25-1 and TRBJ2-2, the full variable domain reads EADIYQTPRYLVIGTGKKITLECSQTMGHDKMYWYQQDPGMELHLIHYSYGVNSTEKGDLSSESTVSRIRTEHFPLTLESARPSHTSQYLCASSEISGANTGELFFGEGSRLTVL.